The 32 T cell receptor beta chains below come from one sample, sequenced in a study of identifying expanded T cells in peripheral blood. The method was immunoSEQ multiplex PCR; TCRdb's version includes in-frame clones alone and lacks a portion of them. This repertoire shows roughly 100,000 clones, around 89% found once; its top ten account for around 14%. Material: blood. These receptors were collected from a person aged 18-70 years in good health.

This clone turned up a few times. The rearrangement links TRBV11-2 to TRBJ2-7, with 10 bases that match TRBD1. Germline loops: CDR1 SGHAT, CDR2 FQNNGV. V lost 5 bases and J lost 3; bases outside the gene matches: 4. This CDR3 is 14 amino acids long. CDR3 loop: CASSRGQGSYEQYF. The CDR3 DNA is TGTGCCAGCAGCCGGGGACAGGGGAGCTACGAGCAGTACTTC.

This clone was picked up one time. The gene calls are TRBV9 and TRBJ1-2; no definite D call. The CDR3 is 12 residues long. Trimming left V 4 bases short and J 8 bases short, with 12 bases between. Looked up from germline, CDR1 is SGDLS and CDR2 is YYNGEE. The CDR3 sequence: CASSSRRAGYTF. The CDR3 nucleotides read TGTGCCAGCAGCTCCCGGAGGGCCGGCTACACCTTC.

This chain joins TRBV6-6 and TRBJ2-2; unclear D gene. The CDR3 extends over 14 amino acids. Germline V gene data show CDR1 as MNHNY and CDR2 as SVGAGI (reference sequence). With 3 bases removed from V and 1 base from J, the gap between germline ends came to 6 bases. The CDR3 spells CASSYTRNTGELFF. Here the CDR3 DNA reads TGTGCCAGCAGTTATACACGGAACACCGGGGAGCTGTTTTTT.

The CDR3 spells CASSPYWGAVVSTGELFF. CDR3 nucleotides: TGTGCCAGCAGCCCTTATTGGGGGGCGGTAGTAAGCACCGGGGAGCTGTTTTTT. The V and J genes are TRBV7-7 and TRBJ2-2; possibly TRBD1 or TRBD2 for D (6 bases each). This CDR3 contains 18 residues. Germline V lookup: CDR1 SSHAT, CDR2 FNYEAQ (reference sequence). V gave up 5 bases and J gave up 4 bases, with 23 bases separating them.

This CDR3 reads CASSYRRALSTDTQYF. The DNA of the CDR3 is TGTGCCAGCAGTTACAGGAGGGCCCTTAGCACAGATACGCAGTATTTT. This chain connects TRBV6-6 to TRBJ2-3; weak D call: TRBD2 (6 bases). The ends were cut back, 2 bases at V and 0 bases at J, with 12 bases in the middle. CDR3 length: 16 residues. Germline lookup yields CDR1 MNHNY and CDR2 SVGAGI (reference sequence).

The chain has TRBV6-5 and TRBJ1-3, with TRBD1 as a possible D gene (5 bases). Germline V gene sequence: CDR1 MNHEY, CDR2 SVGAGI. The CDR3 runs to 14 residues. Trimming cost V 10 bases and J 2 bases, with 15 bases left between them. The CDR3 loop is CATREEGPGNTIYF. The DNA for the CDR3 is TGTGCCACCCGGGAGGAGGGACCTGGAAACACCATATATTTT.

The chain employs TRBV6-1 and TRBJ1-2; TRBD1 matches 7 bases. The V segment lost 7 bases and the J segment 6 bases; nucleotides outside the gene matches: 11. The CDR3 consists of 14 residues. CDR1 and CDR2 from the germline V gene are MNHNS and SASEGT. The CDR3 loop is CASKTMTGRDGYTF. The CDR3 coding sequence is TGTGCCAGCAAAACCATGACAGGGCGGGATGGCTACACCTTC.

V usage is TRBV7-6 and J usage is TRBJ2-7; 12 nucleotides match TRBD2. CDR1 and CDR2 (germline): SGHVS, FNYEAQ. Losses at the gene ends were 1 base for V and 0 bases for J; bases not matched to a gene: 7. The CDR3 sequence is 18 residues long. DNA of the CDR3: TGTGCCAGCAGCTTAGAGGCGACTAGCGGGGGCAGCTCCTACGAGCAGTACTTC. It is translated as CASSLEATSGGSSYEQYF.

Here the CDR3 reads CASSLGRGQETQYF. The CDR3 bases are TGTGCCAGCAGCCTGGGGAGGGGGCAAGAGACCCAGTACTTC. This chain links TRBV7-3 with TRBJ2-5; tentative D call: TRBD2 (7 bases). Germline CDR1 reads SGHTA; CDR2 reads FQGTGA. Trimming cost V 5 bases and J 2 bases, with 12 bases left between them. The length of the CDR3 is 14 residues.

In its sample, this clone was seen a few times. The rearrangement uses TRBV4-2 and TRBJ2-3; 8 nucleotides align to TRBD2. CDR1 is LGHNA, CDR2 YNFKEQ, per germline. This CDR3 is 16 amino acids long. V lost 0 bases to trimming and J lost 6 bases; unmatched junction nucleotides: 8. Here the CDR3 DNA reads TGTGCCAGCAGCCAAGATACGGCGGGGGGCGATGATACGCAGTATTTT. Translating it yields CASSQDTAGGDDTQYF.

The chain joins TRBV7-9 to TRBJ2-7; 9 nucleotides match TRBD1. This CDR3 region has 14 residues. Germline V lookup: CDR1 SEHNR, CDR2 FQNEAQ (reference sequence). The V and J ends lost 8 bases and 4 bases, in that order; junction bases with no gene match: 9. The CDR3: CASGFPGQGYEQYF. The CDR3 bases are TGTGCCAGCGGTTTCCCGGGACAGGGTTACGAGCAGTACTTC.

The rearrangement links TRBV4-3 to TRBJ2-3, with D tentatively TRBD1 or TRBD2 (5 bases each). This CDR3 region has 15 residues. The V end lost 4 bases, the J end lost 0 bases, and 11 bases lay between the germline ends. Germline V gene data show CDR1 as LGHNA and CDR2 as YSLEER. The CDR3, as DNA: TGCGCCAGCAGCCGAGCTTGGGGGAGCACAGATACGCAGTATTTT. The encoded protein is CASSRAWGSTDTQYF.

The chain uses TRBV18 and TRBJ1-4, with D hard to call. The germline CDR1 and CDR2 sequences are KGHSH and LQKENI. V lost 3 bases, J lost 6 bases, and 11 bases lay in between. This CDR3 is built from 14 residues. CDR3 loop: CASSPSQADEKLFF. The CDR3 coding sequence is TGTGCCAGCTCACCTTCGCAAGCCGATGAAAAACTGTTTTTT.

The rearrangement joins TRBV2 to TRBJ2-1; 9 nucleotides align to TRBD1. Germline V CDR1 and CDR2: SNHLY, FYNNEI. Germline trimming cut 5 bases from V and 7 bases from J; bases unmatched to any gene: 6. The CDR3 spans 14 residues. The CDR3: CASSSQGAGNEQFF. As DNA, the CDR3 is TGTGCCAGCAGTTCACAGGGGGCGGGGAATGAGCAGTTCTTC.

The J gene is TRBJ2-7, the V gene TRBV18; D ambiguous. The CDR3 covers 15 residues. Trimming left V 2 bases short and J 2 bases short, with 13 bases between. Germline CDR1 reads KGHSH; CDR2 reads LQKENI. CDR3 in DNA: TGTGCCAGCTCACCAACTGCACTTTTGACCTACGAGCAGTACTTC. Protein: CASSPTALLTYEQYF.

V is TRBV18 and J is TRBJ1-4, with D perhaps matching TRBD1 (5 bases). Trimming pared 8 bases from V and 7 bases from J, leaving 17 bases between. The CDR3 runs to 14 residues. Germline V gene lookup returns CDR1 KGHSH and CDR2 LQKENI. The CDR3 sequence is CASHEAGGSEKLFF. The CDR3 coding sequence is TGTGCCAGCCACGAGGCGGGGGGAAGTGAAAAACTGTTTTTT.

V is TRBV2 and J is TRBJ2-1, with D perhaps TRBD1 (5 bases). Germline loops: CDR1 SNHLY, CDR2 FYNNEI. V was pared by 2 bases and J by 5 bases, with 7 bases between. There are 13 residues in the CDR3. The CDR3 spells CASSEQGNNEQFF. The CDR3 DNA sequence: TGTGCCAGCAGTGAACAGGGAAACAATGAGCAGTTCTTC.

CDR3 protein: CAIRLGDTQYF. CDR3 nucleotide sequence: TGTGCCATCCGACTAGGGGATACGCAGTATTTT. The chain has TRBV10-3 and TRBJ2-3; D possibly corresponds to TRBD2 (6 bases). The CDR3 loop spans 11 amino acids. Trimming took 8 bases from V and 6 from J, leaving 9 bases between them. Per the germline V gene, CDR1 is ENHRY and CDR2 is SYGVKD.

V and J are TRBV11-3 and TRBJ2-1; D is ambiguous. The ends were cut back, 5 bases at V and 6 bases at J, with 11 bases in the middle. The germline V gene encodes CDR1 SGHNT and CDR2 YENEEA. The length of the CDR3 is 13 residues. CDR3 bases: TGTGCCAGCAGCCCCGACTGGCGCAATGAGCAGTTCTTC. It codes for CASSPDWRNEQFF.

The chain is built from TRBV29-1 and TRBJ2-3; 7 bases match TRBD2. The germline V gene has CDR1 SQVTM and CDR2 ANQGSEA. The ends lost 4 bases at V and 0 bases at J; junction bases unmatched: 7. The CDR3 consists of 15 residues. The CDR3 nucleotides are TGCAGCGTTGGGAGTTGGCGGGAGAGCACAGATACGCAGTATTTT. Protein sequence: CSVGSWRESTDTQYF.

This rearrangement joins TRBV19 to TRBJ1-2; maybe TRBD1 (5 bases). CDR1 and CDR2 from the germline V gene are LNHDA and SQIVND (reference sequence). V gave up 6 bases and J gave up 8 bases, with 19 bases separating them. CDR3 length: 14 amino acids. CDR3 sequence reads: CASSPGSERTGYTF. CDR3 DNA sequence: TGTGCCAGTAGCCCAGGCTCCGAAAGGACAGGCTACACCTTC.

The table lists this clone with a few counts. The rearrangement joins TRBV13 to TRBJ1-2, with D perhaps matching TRBD1 (5 bases). The germline CDR1 and CDR2 sequences are PRHDT and FYEKMQ (reference sequence). The CDR3 length is 13 residues. Trimming removed 3 bases from V and 8 bases from J, with 13 bases in between. CDR3 loop: CASSFGHHEGYTF. The DNA of the CDR3 is TGTGCCAGCAGCTTTGGACACCATGAAGGCTACACCTTC.

V gene TRBV4-3 combines with J gene TRBJ2-5; TRBD2 might be the D (7 bases). The germline gives CDR1 LGHNA, CDR2 YSLEER. V lost 0 bases, J lost 5 bases, and 13 bases lay in between. The CDR3 has 15 amino acids. Here the CDR3 reads CASSQDRGAGETQYF. The CDR3 DNA reads as TGCGCCAGCAGCCAAGATCGGGGGGCAGGGGAGACCCAGTACTTC.

The chain employs TRBV19 and TRBJ1-5, with D perhaps matching TRBD1 (5 bases). Trimming stripped 4 bases from V and 7 bases from J, with 14 bases between. Germline assignment: CDR1 LNHDA and CDR2 SQIVND (reference sequence). The CDR3 spans 14 residues. CDR3 sequence reads: CASSTPGLIQPQHF. CDR3 DNA sequence: TGTGCCAGTAGTACCCCGGGACTGATACAGCCCCAGCATTTT.

The chain is built from TRBV6-5 and TRBJ2-3; tentatively, D is TRBD2 (6 bases). The CDR3 consists of 14 residues. V dropped 5 bases and J dropped 1 base, with 10 bases sitting between them. Germline values: CDR1 MNHEY, CDR2 SVGAGI. The CDR3 nucleotides are TGTGCCAGCAGTAAAGGACTACGCACAGATACGCAGTATTTT. It yields the protein CASSKGLRTDTQYF.

The chain couples TRBV7-2 to TRBJ2-3; D unresolved. V lost 3 bases and J 4 bases, leaving 5 bases between the germline ends. Germline V gene data show CDR1 as SGHTA and CDR2 as FQGNSA. This CDR3 has 12 amino acids. The CDR3 coding sequence is TGTGCCAGCAGCTTGAGCGCAGATACGCAGTATTTT. This gives the protein CASSLSADTQYF.

The chain recombines TRBV9 with TRBJ2-3, with D uncertain. CDR1 is SGDLS and CDR2 is YYNGEE in the germline V gene. V was clipped by 4 bases and J by 4 bases, with 7 bases between them. There are 12 residues in the CDR3. The DNA for the CDR3 is TGTGCCAGCAGCTCATACCCAGATACGCAGTATTTT. Amino acids: CASSSYPDTQYF.

This sequence joins TRBV2 and TRBJ1-6; no reliable D call. The germline V gene has CDR1 SNHLY and CDR2 FYNNEI. The CDR3 is 14 residues long. Trimming cost V 6 bases and J 3 bases, with 9 bases left between them. The CDR3, as DNA: TGTGCCAGCAGGGCGGACCTCTATAATTCACCCCTCCACTTT. Protein product: CASRADLYNSPLHF. The variable domain in full, with the rest retrieved from reference TRBV2 and TRBJ1-6, is EPEVTQTPSHQVTQMGQEVILRCVPISNHLYFYWYRQILGQKVEFLVSFYNNEISEKSEIFDDQFSVERPDGSNFTLKIRSTKLEDSAMYFCASRADLYNSPLHFGNGTRLTVT.

This clone was seen a single time. The CDR3 sequence: CASSPISQSSTDTQYF. The CDR3 DNA reads as TGCGCCAGCAGCCCTATATCCCAATCTAGCACAGATACGCAGTATTTT. The V and J genes are TRBV4-1 and TRBJ2-3; D gene ambiguous. The germline gives CDR1 MGHRA, CDR2 YSYEKL. The CDR3 totals 16 residues. V lost 4 bases and J lost 0, with 14 bases in between.

The chain carries TRBV6-6 and TRBJ2-1; 13 bases are shared with TRBD2. The V gene end was trimmed by 5 bases and the J gene end by 13 bases; junction bases not matched to a gene: 11. Looked up from germline, CDR1 is MNHNY and CDR2 is SVGAGI (reference sequence). The CDR3 has 15 amino acids. This chain's CDR3 is CASSTSGTSGKFQFF. The DNA for the CDR3 is TGTGCCAGCAGTACCAGCGGGACTAGCGGGAAGTTTCAGTTCTTC.

This clone came up a few times. The CDR3 is CAISEGSGDEQYF. The CDR3 nucleotides are TGTGCCATCAGTGAGGGTAGCGGCGACGAGCAGTACTTC. The V call is TRBV10-3, the J call TRBJ2-7; a possible D gene is TRBD2 (6 bases). Per germline, CDR1 ENHRY and CDR2 SYGVKD. The CDR3 has 13 residues. V lost 2 bases, J lost 5 bases, and 10 bases lay in between.

This rearrangement joins TRBV7-9 to TRBJ2-7; 7 nucleotides agree with TRBD2. Trimming at V came to 2 bases and at J to 1 base, leaving 8 bases not matched to a gene. CDR1 SEHNR and CDR2 FQNEAQ come from the germline V gene (reference sequence). The CDR3 spans 16 residues. CDR3 DNA sequence: TGTGCCAGCAGCTTATCCGGTTCTAGCGGTTCCTACGAGCAGTACTTC. This sequence encodes CASSLSGSSGSYEQYF.